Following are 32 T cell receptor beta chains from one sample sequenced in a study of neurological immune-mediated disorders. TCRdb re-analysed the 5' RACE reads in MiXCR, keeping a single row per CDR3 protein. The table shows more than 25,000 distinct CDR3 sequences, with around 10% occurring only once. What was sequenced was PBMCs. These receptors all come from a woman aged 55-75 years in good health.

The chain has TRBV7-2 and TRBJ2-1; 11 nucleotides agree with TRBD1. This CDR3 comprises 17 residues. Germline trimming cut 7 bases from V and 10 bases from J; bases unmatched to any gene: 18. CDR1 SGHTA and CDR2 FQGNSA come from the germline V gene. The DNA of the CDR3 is TGTGCCAGCACCCCCCCATCCGGGACAGGGGGTCTCAGGGAGCAGTTCTTC. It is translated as CASTPPSGTGGLREQFF.

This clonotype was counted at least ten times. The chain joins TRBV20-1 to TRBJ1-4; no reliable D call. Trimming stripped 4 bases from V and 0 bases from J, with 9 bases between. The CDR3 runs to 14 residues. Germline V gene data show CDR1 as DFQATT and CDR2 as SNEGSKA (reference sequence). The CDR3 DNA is TGCAGTGCTACCGGGCCTCCAACTAATGAAAAACTGTTTTTT. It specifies CSATGPPTNEKLFF.

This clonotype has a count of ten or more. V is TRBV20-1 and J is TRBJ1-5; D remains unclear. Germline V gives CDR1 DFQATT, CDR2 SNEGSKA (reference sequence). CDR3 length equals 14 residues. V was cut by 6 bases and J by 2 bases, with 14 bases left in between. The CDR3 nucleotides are TGCAGTGCCATACCTCGACCTGGCAATCAGCCCCAGCATTTT. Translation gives CSAIPRPGNQPQHF.

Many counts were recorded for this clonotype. The CDR3 spells CASSEVPETQYF. The CDR3 region has the DNA TGTGCCAGCAGTGAGGTTCCGGAGACCCAGTACTTC. This chain connects TRBV12-3 or TRBV12-4 to TRBJ2-5; the D is unclear. CDR3 size: 12 residues. Trimming stripped 5 bases from V and 5 bases from J, with 9 bases between.

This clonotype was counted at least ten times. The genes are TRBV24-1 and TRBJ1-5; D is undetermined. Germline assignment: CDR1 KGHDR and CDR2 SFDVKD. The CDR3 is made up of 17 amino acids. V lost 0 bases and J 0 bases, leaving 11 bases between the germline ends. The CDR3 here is CATSDLWNRDSNQPQHF. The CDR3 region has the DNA TGTGCCACCAGTGATTTGTGGAACAGAGATAGCAATCAGCCCCAGCATTTT.

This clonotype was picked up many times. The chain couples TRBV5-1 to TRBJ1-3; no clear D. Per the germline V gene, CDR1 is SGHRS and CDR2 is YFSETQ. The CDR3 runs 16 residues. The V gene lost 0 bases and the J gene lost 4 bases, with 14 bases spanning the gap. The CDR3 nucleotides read TGCGCCAGCAGCTTGGGCGGCGGAACTACGGGAAACACCATATATTTT. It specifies CASSLGGGTTGNTIYF.

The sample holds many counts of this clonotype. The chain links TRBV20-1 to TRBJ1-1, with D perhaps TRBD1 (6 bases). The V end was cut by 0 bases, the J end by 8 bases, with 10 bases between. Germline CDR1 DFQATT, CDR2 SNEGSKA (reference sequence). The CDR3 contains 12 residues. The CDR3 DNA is TGCAGTGCTAGAGAGGACAGTTACGAAGCTTTCTTT. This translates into CSAREDSYEAFF.

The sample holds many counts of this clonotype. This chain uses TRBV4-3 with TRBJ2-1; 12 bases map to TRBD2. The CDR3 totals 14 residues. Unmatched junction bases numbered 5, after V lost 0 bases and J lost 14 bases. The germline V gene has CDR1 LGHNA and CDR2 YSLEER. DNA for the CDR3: TGCGCCAGCAGCCAAGATCAGACTAGCGGGAGTAAGTTCTTC. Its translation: CASSQDQTSGSKFF.

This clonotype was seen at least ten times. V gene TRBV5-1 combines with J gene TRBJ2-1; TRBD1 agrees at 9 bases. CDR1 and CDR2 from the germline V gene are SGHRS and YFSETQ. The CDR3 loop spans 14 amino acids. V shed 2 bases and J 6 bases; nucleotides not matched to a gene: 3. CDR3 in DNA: TGCGCCAGCAGCTTTCAGACAGGGGGCAATGAGCAGTTCTTC. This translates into CASSFQTGGNEQFF.

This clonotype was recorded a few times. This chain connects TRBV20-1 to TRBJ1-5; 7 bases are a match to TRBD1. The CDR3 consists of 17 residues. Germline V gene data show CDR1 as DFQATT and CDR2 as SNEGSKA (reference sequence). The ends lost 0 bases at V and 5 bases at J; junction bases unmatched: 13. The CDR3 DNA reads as TGCAGTGCTAGAGATAGGTTCAGACAGGGTTTTCATCAGCCCCAGCATTTT. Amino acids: CSARDRFRQGFHQPQHF.

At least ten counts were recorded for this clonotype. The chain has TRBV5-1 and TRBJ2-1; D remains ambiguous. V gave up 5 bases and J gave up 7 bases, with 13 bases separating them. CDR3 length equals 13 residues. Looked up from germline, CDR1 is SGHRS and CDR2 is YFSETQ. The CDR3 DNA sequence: TGCGCCAGCAGAACGACGGATCCGAATGAGCAGTTCTTC. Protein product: CASRTTDPNEQFF.

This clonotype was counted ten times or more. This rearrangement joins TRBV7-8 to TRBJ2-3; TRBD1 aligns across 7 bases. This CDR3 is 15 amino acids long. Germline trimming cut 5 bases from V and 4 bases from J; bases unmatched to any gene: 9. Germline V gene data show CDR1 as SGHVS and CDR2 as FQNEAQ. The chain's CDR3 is CASSPGTVPPDTQYF. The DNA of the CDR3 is TGTGCCAGCAGCCCCGGGACAGTCCCACCAGATACGCAGTATTTT.

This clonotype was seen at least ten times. The CDR3 loop is CSARPRAGRGGRYEQYF. CDR3 DNA: TGCAGTGCTAGACCCCGGGCAGGGCGGGGGGGCCGGTACGAGCAGTACTTC. This chain uses TRBV20-1 with TRBJ2-7, with 9 nucleotides matching TRBD2. The CDR3 loop spans 17 amino acids. V lost 2 bases and J lost 4; bases outside the gene matches: 15. Germline V gives CDR1 DFQATT, CDR2 SNEGSKA (reference sequence).

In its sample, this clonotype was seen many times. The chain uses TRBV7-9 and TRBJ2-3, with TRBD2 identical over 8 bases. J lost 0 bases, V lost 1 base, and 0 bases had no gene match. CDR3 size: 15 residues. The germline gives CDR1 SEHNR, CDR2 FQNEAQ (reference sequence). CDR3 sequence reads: CASSLGLASTDTQYF. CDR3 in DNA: TGTGCCAGCAGCTTAGGACTAGCGAGCACAGATACGCAGTATTTT.

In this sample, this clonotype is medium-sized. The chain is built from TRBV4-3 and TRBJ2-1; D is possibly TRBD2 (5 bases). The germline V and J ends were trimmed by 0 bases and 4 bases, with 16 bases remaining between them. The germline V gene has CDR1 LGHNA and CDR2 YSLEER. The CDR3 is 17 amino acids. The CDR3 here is CASSQDLSASRYNEQFF. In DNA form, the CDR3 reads TGCGCCAGCAGCCAAGATCTTTCGGCTAGCAGGTACAATGAGCAGTTCTTC.

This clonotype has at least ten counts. This CDR3 is CASNSQGAWDTIYF. The CDR3 DNA follows: TGTGCCAGCAATAGCCAGGGGGCTTGGGACACCATATATTTT. The gene calls are TRBV6-6 and TRBJ1-3, with 8 bases fitting TRBD1. Germline CDR1 reads MNHNY; CDR2 reads SVGAGI (reference sequence). Trimming removed 7 bases from V and 8 bases from J; junction bases left unmatched: 10. The CDR3 totals 14 residues.

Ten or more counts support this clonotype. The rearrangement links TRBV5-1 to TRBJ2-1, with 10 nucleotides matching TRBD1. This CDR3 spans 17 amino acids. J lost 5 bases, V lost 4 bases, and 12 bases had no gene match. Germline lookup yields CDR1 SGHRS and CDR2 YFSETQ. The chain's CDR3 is CASSKDPTGGLDNEQFF. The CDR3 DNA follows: TGCGCCAGCAGCAAGGACCCGACAGGGGGCTTAGACAATGAGCAGTTCTTC.

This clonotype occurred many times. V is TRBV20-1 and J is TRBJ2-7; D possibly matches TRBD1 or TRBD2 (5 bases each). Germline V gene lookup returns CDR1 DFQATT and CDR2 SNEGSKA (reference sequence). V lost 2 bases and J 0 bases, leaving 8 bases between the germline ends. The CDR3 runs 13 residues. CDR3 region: CSARWGNSYEQYF. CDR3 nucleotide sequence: TGCAGTGCTAGATGGGGGAACTCCTACGAGCAGTACTTC.

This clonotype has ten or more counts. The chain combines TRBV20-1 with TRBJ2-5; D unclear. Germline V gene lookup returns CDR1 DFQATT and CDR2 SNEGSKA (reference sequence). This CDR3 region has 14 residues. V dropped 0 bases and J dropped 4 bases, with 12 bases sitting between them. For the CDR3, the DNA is TGCAGTGCTAGAGATATTGGTAAACGAGAGACCCAGTACTTC. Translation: CSARDIGKRETQYF.

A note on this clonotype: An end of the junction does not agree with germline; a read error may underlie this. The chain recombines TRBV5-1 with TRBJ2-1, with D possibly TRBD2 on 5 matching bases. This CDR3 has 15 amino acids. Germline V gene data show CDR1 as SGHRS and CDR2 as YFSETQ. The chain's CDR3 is CASSPTEPGTNEHFF. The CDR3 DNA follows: TGCGCCAGCAGCCCTACCGAACCGGGAACTAATGAGCACTTCTTC. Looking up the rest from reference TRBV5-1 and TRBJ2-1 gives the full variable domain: KAGVTQTPRYLIKTRGQQVTLSCSPISGHRSVSWYQQTPGQGLQFLFEYFSETQRNKGNFPGRFSGRQFSNSRSEMNVSTLELGDSALYLCASSPTEPGTNEHFFGPGTRLTVL.

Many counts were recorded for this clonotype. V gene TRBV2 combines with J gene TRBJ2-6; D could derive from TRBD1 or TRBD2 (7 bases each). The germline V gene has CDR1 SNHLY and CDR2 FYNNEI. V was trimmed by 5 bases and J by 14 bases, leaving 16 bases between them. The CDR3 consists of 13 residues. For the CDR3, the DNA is TGTGCCAGCAGTCGAGACAGGGAGGGCTTCCTGACTTTC. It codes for CASSRDREGFLTF.

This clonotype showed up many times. The CDR3 reads CASSQGGRTTDTQYF. The DNA of the CDR3 is TGCGCCAGCAGCCAAGGGGGGAGAACCACAGATACGCAGTATTTT. This sequence joins TRBV4-3 and TRBJ2-3, with D perhaps matching TRBD1 or TRBD2 (5 bases each). Trimming removed 1 base at V and 2 bases at J, with 10 bases between. This CDR3 contains 15 residues. Germline CDR1 LGHNA, CDR2 YSLEER.

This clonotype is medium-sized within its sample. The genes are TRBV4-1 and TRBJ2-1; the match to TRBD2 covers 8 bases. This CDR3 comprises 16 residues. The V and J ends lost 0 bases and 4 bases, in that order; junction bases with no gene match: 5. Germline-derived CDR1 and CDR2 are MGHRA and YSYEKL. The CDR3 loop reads CASSQDPAGAYNEQFF. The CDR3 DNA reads TGCGCCAGCAGCCAAGACCCAGCGGGGGCTTACAATGAGCAGTTCTTC.

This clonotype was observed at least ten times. The CDR3 loop reads CASSHPGEYMDEQYF. CDR3 in DNA: TGTGCCAGTAGTCACCCGGGGGAATATATGGACGAGCAGTACTTC. The V and J genes are TRBV19 and TRBJ2-7; tentative D call: TRBD2 (6 bases). CDR3 length equals 15 residues. V was pared by 5 bases and J by 5 bases, with 19 bases between. Germline V gene data show CDR1 as LNHDA and CDR2 as SQIVND (reference sequence).

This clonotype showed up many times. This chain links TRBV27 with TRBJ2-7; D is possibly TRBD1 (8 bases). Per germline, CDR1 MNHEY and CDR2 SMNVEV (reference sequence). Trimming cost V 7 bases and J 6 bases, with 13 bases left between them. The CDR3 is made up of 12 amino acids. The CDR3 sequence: CASTNRGGEQYF. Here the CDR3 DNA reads TGTGCCAGCACGAACAGGGGGGGCGAGCAGTACTTC.

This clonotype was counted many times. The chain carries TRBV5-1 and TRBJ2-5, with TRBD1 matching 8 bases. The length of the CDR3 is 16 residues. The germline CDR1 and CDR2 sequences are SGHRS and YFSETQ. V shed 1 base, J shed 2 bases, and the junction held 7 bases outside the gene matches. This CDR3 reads CASSLTDRAPQETQYF. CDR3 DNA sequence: TGCGCCAGCAGCTTGACGGACAGGGCCCCGCAAGAGACCCAGTACTTC.

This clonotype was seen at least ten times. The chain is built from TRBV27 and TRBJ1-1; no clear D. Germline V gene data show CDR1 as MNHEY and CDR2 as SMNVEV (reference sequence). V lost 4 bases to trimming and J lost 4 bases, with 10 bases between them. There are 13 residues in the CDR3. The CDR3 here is CASSYRVGTEAFF. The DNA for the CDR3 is TGTGCCAGCAGTTATAGGGTGGGCACTGAAGCTTTCTTT.

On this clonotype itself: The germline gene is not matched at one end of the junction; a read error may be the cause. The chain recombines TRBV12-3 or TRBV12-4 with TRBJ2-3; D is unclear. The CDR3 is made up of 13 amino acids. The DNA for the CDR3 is TGTGCCAGAAGTTTGTGGTGTACAGATACGCAGTATTTT. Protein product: CARSLWCTDTQYF.

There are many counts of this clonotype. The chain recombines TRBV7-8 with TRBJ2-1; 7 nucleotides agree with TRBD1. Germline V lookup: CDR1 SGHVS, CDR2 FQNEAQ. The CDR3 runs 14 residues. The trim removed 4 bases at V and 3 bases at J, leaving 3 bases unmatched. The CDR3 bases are TGTGCCAGCAGCTCGGACAGGAGCTACAATGAGCAGTTCTTC. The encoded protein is CASSSDRSYNEQFF. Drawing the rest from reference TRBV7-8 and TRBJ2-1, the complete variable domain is GAGVSQSPRYKVAKRGQDVALRCDPISGHVSLFWYQQALGQGPEFLTYFQNEAQLDKSGLPSDRFFAERPEGSVSTLKIQRTQQEDSAVYLCASSSDRSYNEQFFGPGTRLTVL.

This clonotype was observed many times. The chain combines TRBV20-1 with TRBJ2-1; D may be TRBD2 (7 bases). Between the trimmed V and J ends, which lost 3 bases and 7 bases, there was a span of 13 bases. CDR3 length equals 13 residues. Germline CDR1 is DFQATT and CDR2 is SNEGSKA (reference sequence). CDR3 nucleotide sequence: TGCAGTGCTAGCGGGGGGCCTAAGAATGAGCAGTTCTTC. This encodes CSASGGPKNEQFF.

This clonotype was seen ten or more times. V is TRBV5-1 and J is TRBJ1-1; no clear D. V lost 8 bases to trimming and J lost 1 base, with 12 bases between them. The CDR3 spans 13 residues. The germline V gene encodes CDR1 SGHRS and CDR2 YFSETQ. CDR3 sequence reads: CASRPEPNTEAFF. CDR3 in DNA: TGCGCCAGTCGGCCGGAACCGAACACTGAAGCTTTCTTT. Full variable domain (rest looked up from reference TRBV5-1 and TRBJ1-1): KAGVTQTPRYLIKTRGQQVTLSCSPISGHRSVSWYQQTPGQGLQFLFEYFSETQRNKGNFPGRFSGRQFSNSRSEMNVSTLELGDSALYLCASRPEPNTEAFFGQGTRLTVV.

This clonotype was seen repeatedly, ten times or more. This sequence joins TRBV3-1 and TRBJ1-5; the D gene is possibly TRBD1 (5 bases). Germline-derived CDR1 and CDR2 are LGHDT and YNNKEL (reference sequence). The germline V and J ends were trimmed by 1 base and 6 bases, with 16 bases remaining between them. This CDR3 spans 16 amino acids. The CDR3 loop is CASSQGPPGLGQPQHF. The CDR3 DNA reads TGTGCCAGCAGCCAAGGACCCCCAGGGTTGGGTCAGCCCCAGCATTTT.